This T cell receptor beta chain comes out of a study of blood T cell repertoires in COVID-19. Data came from immunoSEQ multiplex PCR; TCRdb stores just in-frame clones and leaves some out. The sample has fewer than 200,000 clones, more than 75% seen once. V shed 5 bases and J 6 bases; nucleotides not matched to a gene: 6. Per germline, CDR1 MNHEY and CDR2 SMNVEV (reference sequence). CDR3 length equals 14 residues. The sample consisted of peripheral blood. The source of this sequence is a man aged 45-65 years who had recovered from COVID-19. V usage is TRBV27 and J usage is TRBJ2-3; 9 nucleotides align to TRBD1. The CDR3 bases are TGTGCCAGCAGTCTACAGGGGGCGAGGGATACGCAGTATTTT. This gives the protein CASSLQGARDTQYF.